One and the same sample provided the 19 T cell receptor beta chains below, sequenced in a study of blood T cell repertoires in COVID-19. Assay: immunoSEQ multiplex PCR; the TCRdb copy retains only in-frame clones and omits some. Seen here are about 270,000 clones, 86% observed once, and the top ten hold 2.6%. Sequencing input: PBMCs or T cells enriched from blood (not recorded which). Every receptor here comes from a woman aged 18-29 years who had recovered from COVID-19.

This clone was found a few times. The chain is built from TRBV30 and TRBJ2-5; 11 nucleotides align to TRBD1. V gave up 3 bases and J gave up 5 bases; unmatched junction bases: 5. The CDR3 totals 14 residues. Germline CDR1 and CDR2: GTSNPN and SVGIG (reference sequence). The CDR3 DNA is TGTGCCTGGAGGGGGACAGGGGGATGGGAGACCCAGTACTTC. It specifies CAWRGTGGWETQYF.

The chain carries TRBV5-1 and TRBJ2-3; D gene uncertain. The CDR3 consists of 18 residues. CDR1 and CDR2 from the germline V gene are SGHRS and YFSETQ. V lost 0 bases to trimming and J lost 1 base, with 18 bases between them. DNA for the CDR3: TGCGCCAGCAGCTTGGAAGTTCGCGCCCGAACCCGCACAGATACGCAGTATTTT. The encoded protein is CASSLEVRARTRTDTQYF.

V gene TRBV6-5 combines with J gene TRBJ2-7; 14 bases match TRBD2. This CDR3 is built from 15 residues. CDR1 and CDR2 (germline): MNHEY, SVGAGI. Trimming at V came to 6 bases and at J to 3 bases, leaving 4 bases not matched to a gene. The CDR3 region has the DNA TGTGCCAGCAGACCCGGACTAGCGGGAGGCTACGAGCAGTACTTC. It codes for CASRPGLAGGYEQYF.

This chain joins TRBV7-8 and TRBJ1-4; D is possibly TRBD1 (5 bases). There are 15 residues in the CDR3. Trimming shortened V by 1 base and J by 10 bases, and 16 bases separated the two germline ends. Germline CDR1 and CDR2: SGHVS and FQNEAQ. The CDR3 here is CASSLGQGGNRKLFF. CDR3 coding DNA: TGTGCCAGCAGCTTAGGTCAGGGAGGCAATCGAAAACTGTTTTTT.

CDR3 residues: CASSLIPAAGYEQYF. For the CDR3, the DNA is TGTGCCAGCAGCTTAATTCCGGCGGCCGGATACGAGCAGTACTTC. This chain links TRBV7-3 with TRBJ2-7, with no clear D. From germline, CDR1 is SGHTA and CDR2 FQGTGA. V was shortened by 1 base and J by 4 bases, with 14 bases between the two germline ends. The CDR3 length is 15 residues.

The rearrangement links TRBV7-9 to TRBJ1-1, with D unresolved. V shed 7 bases and J shed 8 bases, with 20 bases lying between them. Germline V gene lookup returns CDR1 SEHNR and CDR2 FQNEAQ (reference sequence). The CDR3 spans 14 residues. The CDR3 is CASNTVGDMNEAFF. The CDR3 region has the DNA TGTGCCAGCAACACAGTCGGTGATATGAACGAAGCTTTCTTT.

The chain links TRBV18 to TRBJ1-3; 8 bases align to TRBD1. This CDR3 spans 14 amino acids. From germline, CDR1 is KGHSH and CDR2 LQKENI. Trimming took 2 bases from V and 4 from J; bases not matched to a gene: 1. The CDR3 reads CASSPGTGGNTIYF. The CDR3 coding sequence is TGTGCCAGCTCACCAGGGACAGGAGGAAACACCATATATTTT.

The genes are TRBV9 and TRBJ2-7; 7 bases are a match to TRBD1. In germline, CDR1 is SGDLS, CDR2 YYNGEE. J gave up 5 bases and V 3 bases, and 20 bases lay outside the gene matches. CDR3 length equals 18 residues. CDR3 amino acids: CASSARPRQGASGDEQYF. The CDR3 nucleotides read TGTGCCAGCAGCGCACGGCCGAGACAGGGCGCCTCTGGGGACGAGCAGTACTTC.

This sequence joins TRBV5-1 and TRBJ2-1; the match to TRBD2 covers 12 bases. The length of the CDR3 is 15 residues. Per the germline V gene, CDR1 is SGHRS and CDR2 is YFSETQ. V gave up 0 bases and J gave up 7 bases; unmatched junction bases: 2. The CDR3 coding sequence is TGCGCCAGCAGCTTGGGACTAGCGGGAGTGAATGAGCAGTTCTTC. This codes for CASSLGLAGVNEQFF.

The V and J genes are TRBV24-1 and TRBJ2-1; 10 nucleotides match TRBD2. V shed 6 bases and J 7 bases; nucleotides not matched to a gene: 17. The CDR3 sequence is 18 residues long. Germline V gene lookup returns CDR1 KGHDR and CDR2 SFDVKD. Here the CDR3 reads CATSPGPRLAGVDNEQFF. CDR3 sequence (DNA): TGTGCCACCAGTCCGGGACCTCGGCTAGCGGGGGTTGATAATGAGCAGTTCTTC.

The chain recombines TRBV28 with TRBJ1-6, with 11 bases lining up with TRBD1. The CDR3 runs 15 residues. V trimming: 5 bases; J trimming: 6 bases; junction bases outside the gene matches: 3. Germline V gene lookup returns CDR1 MDHEN and CDR2 SYDVKM. The CDR3 region is CASSRDRGANSPLHF. Here the CDR3 DNA reads TGTGCCAGCAGTCGGGACAGGGGGGCTAATTCACCCCTCCACTTT.

The chain has TRBV27 and TRBJ2-1, with a tentative D call TRBD1 (6 bases). Germline V lookup: CDR1 MNHEY, CDR2 SMNVEV (reference sequence). The CDR3 runs to 19 residues. V lost 1 base and J 1 base, leaving 20 bases between the germline ends. The CDR3 loop is CASSLFSAAGVASYNEQFF. The CDR3 DNA follows: TGTGCCAGCAGTTTATTCTCTGCGGCAGGGGTGGCGTCCTACAATGAGCAGTTCTTC.

This clone was found a few times. The V gene is TRBV24-1, the J gene TRBJ2-1; D gene unclear. V was pared by 4 bases and J by 0 bases, with 12 bases between. Germline assignment: CDR1 KGHDR and CDR2 SFDVKD. The CDR3 is 16 amino acids. This chain's CDR3 is CATSDHQWSSYNEQFF. CDR3 nucleotide sequence: TGTGCCACCAGTGACCATCAGTGGAGCTCCTACAATGAGCAGTTCTTC.

With regard to this clone: At the DNA level, this CDR3 is encoded by other sequences in the same sample as well. The chain uses TRBV19 and TRBJ2-7; the D gene is possibly TRBD2 (5 bases). Germline V CDR1 and CDR2: LNHDA, SQIVND (reference sequence). This CDR3 is 13 amino acids long. Between the trimmed V and J ends, which lost 1 base and 4 bases, there was a span of 8 bases. The CDR3 here is CASSIGGAYEQYF. CDR3 coding DNA: TGTGCCAGTAGTATAGGGGGAGCTTACGAGCAGTACTTC.

The chain has TRBV27 and TRBJ1-2; maybe TRBD1 (6 bases). Germline V CDR1 and CDR2: MNHEY, SMNVEV (reference sequence). CDR3 length equals 16 residues. The V end lost 1 base, the J end lost 3 bases, and 15 bases lay between the germline ends. CDR3 in DNA: TGTGCCAGCAGTTTATATCGGACAGCACCTTACTATGGCTACACCTTC. Protein: CASSLYRTAPYYGYTF.

This rearrangement joins TRBV5-4 to TRBJ2-7; D is possibly TRBD2 (5 bases). V was shortened by 4 bases and J by 6 bases, with 23 bases between the two germline ends. This CDR3 has 16 amino acids. Per the germline V gene, CDR1 is SGHNT and CDR2 is YYREEE (reference sequence). In DNA form, the CDR3 reads TGTGCCAGCAGCCTAATTCAGGACTTACCAAAGCGCGAGCAGTACTTC. Translating it yields CASSLIQDLPKREQYF.

The gene calls are TRBV19 and TRBJ2-1, with D possibly being TRBD1 (6 bases). The CDR3 consists of 12 residues. Per the germline V gene, CDR1 is LNHDA and CDR2 is SQIVND (reference sequence). V lost 4 bases and J lost 9, with 10 bases in between. This CDR3 reads CASSNRVPEQFF. CDR3 coding DNA: TGTGCCAGTAGTAACAGGGTTCCTGAGCAGTTCTTC. Full variable domain (missing parts from reference TRBV19 and TRBJ2-1): DGGITQSPKYLFRKEGQNVTLSCEQNLNHDAMYWYRQDPGQGLRLIYYSQIVNDFQKGDIAEGYSVSREKKESFPLTVTSAQKNPTAFYLCASSNRVPEQFFGPGTRLTVL.

V is TRBV28 and J is TRBJ1-2, with no clear D. The CDR3 extends over 14 amino acids. The germline V gene has CDR1 MDHEN and CDR2 SYDVKM. Trimming removed 6 bases at V and 8 bases at J, with 19 bases between. In DNA form, the CDR3 reads TGTGCCAGCAGAACACCCGGACCTGGGGAGGGCTACACCTTC. Translation: CASRTPGPGEGYTF.

J is TRBJ2-3 and V is TRBV4-2; D remains unclear. V lost 0 bases and J 2 bases, leaving 6 bases between the germline ends. The CDR3 runs to 14 residues. Germline V gene data show CDR1 as LGHNA and CDR2 as YNFKEQ. CDR3 nucleotides: TGTGCCAGCAGCCAAGATTTCCACACAGATACGCAGTATTTT. It yields the protein CASSQDFHTDTQYF.